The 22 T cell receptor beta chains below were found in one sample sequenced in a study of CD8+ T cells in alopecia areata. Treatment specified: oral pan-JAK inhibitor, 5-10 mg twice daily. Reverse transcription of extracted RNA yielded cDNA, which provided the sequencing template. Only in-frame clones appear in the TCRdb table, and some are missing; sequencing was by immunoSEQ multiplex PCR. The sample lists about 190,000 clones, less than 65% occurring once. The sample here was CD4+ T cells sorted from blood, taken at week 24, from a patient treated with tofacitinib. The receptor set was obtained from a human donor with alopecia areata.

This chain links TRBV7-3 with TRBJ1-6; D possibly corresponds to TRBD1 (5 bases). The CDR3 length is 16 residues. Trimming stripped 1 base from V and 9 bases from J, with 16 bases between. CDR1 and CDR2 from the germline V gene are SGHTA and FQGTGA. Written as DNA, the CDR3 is TGTGCCAGCAGCTTAAGGGGCTCTCATCAAGGTTCACCCCTCCACTTT. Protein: CASSLRGSHQGSPLHF.

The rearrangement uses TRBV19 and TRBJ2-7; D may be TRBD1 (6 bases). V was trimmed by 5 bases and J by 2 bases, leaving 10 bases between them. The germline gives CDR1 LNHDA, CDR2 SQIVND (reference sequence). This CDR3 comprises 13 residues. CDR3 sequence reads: CASSGGLTYEQYF. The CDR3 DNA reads TGTGCCAGTAGTGGGGGCCTGACCTACGAGCAGTACTTC.

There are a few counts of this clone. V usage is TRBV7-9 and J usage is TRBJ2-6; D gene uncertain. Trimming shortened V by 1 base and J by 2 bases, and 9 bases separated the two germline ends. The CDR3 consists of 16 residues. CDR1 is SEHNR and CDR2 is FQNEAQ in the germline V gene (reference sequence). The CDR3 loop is CASSLGMVAGANVLTF. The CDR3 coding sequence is TGTGCCAGCAGCTTAGGAATGGTGGCTGGGGCCAACGTCCTGACTTTC. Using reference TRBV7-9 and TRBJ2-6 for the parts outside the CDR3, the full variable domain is DTGVSQNPRHKITKRGQNVTFRCDPISEHNRLYWYRQTLGQGPEFLTYFQNEAQLEKSRLLSDRFSAERPKGSFSTLEIQRTEQGDSAMYLCASSLGMVAGANVLTFGAGSRLTVL.

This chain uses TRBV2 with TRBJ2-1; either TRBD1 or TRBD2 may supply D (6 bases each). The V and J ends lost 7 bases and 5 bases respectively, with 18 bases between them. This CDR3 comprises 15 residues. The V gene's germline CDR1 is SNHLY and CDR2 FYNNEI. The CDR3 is CASTGLGGGNNEQFF. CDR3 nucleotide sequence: TGTGCCAGCACGGGGCTCGGGGGCGGAAACAATGAGCAGTTCTTC.

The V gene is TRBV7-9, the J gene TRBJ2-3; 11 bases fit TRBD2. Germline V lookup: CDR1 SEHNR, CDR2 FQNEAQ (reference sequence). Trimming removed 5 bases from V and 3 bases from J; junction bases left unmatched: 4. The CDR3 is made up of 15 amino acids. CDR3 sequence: CASSPRTSGTDTQYF. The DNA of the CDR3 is TGTGCCAGCAGCCCAAGGACTAGCGGGACAGATACGCAGTATTTT.

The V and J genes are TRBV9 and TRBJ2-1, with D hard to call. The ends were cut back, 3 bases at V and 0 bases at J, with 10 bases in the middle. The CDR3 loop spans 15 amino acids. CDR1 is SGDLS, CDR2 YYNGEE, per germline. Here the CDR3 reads CASSAKISSYNEQFF. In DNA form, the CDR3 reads TGTGCCAGCAGCGCGAAAATAAGCTCCTACAATGAGCAGTTCTTC.

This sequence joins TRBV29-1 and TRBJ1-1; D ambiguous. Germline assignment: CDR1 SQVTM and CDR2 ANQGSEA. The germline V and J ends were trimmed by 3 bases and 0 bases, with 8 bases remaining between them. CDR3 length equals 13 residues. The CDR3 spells CSVEQVMNTEAFF. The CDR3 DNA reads TGCAGCGTTGAGCAGGTTATGAACACTGAAGCTTTCTTT. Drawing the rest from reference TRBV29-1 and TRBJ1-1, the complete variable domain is SAVISQKPSRDICQRGTSLTIQCQVDSQVTMMFWYRQQPGQSLTLIATANQGSEATYESGFVIDKFPISRPNLTFSTLTVSNMSPEDSSIYLCSVEQVMNTEAFFGQGTRLTVV.

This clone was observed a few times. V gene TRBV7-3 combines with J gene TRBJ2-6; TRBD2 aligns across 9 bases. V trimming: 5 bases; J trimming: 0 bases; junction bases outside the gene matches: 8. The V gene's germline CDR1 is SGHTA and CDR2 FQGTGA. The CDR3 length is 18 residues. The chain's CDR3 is CASSPQRGADSGANVLTF. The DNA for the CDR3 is TGTGCCAGCAGCCCCCAGCGGGGGGCCGACTCTGGGGCCAACGTCCTGACTTTC.

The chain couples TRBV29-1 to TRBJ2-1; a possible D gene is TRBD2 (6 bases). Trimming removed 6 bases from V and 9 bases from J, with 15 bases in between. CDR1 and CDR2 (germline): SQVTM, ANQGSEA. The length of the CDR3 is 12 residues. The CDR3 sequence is CSVTDYWGEQFF. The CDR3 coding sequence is TGCAGCGTAACGGACTATTGGGGTGAGCAGTTCTTC.

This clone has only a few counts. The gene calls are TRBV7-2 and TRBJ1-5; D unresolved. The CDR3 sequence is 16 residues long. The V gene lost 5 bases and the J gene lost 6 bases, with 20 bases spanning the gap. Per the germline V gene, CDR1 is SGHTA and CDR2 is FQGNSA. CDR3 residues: CASSDAAGPPGQPQHF. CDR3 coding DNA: TGTGCCAGCAGCGACGCGGCCGGACCCCCTGGTCAGCCCCAGCATTTT.

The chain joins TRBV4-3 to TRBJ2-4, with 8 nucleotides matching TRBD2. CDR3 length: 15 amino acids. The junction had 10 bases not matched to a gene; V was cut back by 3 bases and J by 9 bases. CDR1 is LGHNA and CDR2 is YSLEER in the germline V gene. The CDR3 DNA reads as TGCGCCAGCAGCCAGGTTGCCGGACTAGCAGGCATTCAGTACTTC. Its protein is CASSQVAGLAGIQYF.

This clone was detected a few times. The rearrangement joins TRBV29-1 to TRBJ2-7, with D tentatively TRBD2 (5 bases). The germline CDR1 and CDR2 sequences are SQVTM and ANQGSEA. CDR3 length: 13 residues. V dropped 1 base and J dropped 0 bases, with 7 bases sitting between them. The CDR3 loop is CSVEARDSYEQYF. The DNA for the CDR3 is TGCAGCGTTGAAGCACGGGACTCCTACGAGCAGTACTTC.

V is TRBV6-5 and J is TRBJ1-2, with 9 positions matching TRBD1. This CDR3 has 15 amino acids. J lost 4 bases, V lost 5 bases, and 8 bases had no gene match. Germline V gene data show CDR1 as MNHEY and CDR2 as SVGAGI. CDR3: CASSPAGTGIYGYTF. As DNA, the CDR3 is TGTGCCAGCAGTCCGGCCGGGACAGGGATCTATGGCTACACCTTC.

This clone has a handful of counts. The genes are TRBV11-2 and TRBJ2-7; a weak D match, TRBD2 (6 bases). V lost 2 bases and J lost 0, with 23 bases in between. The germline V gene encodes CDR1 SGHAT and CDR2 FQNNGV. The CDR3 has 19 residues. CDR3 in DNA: TGTGCCAGCAGCTTAAGGGCAGGTCGTTTGGGACTTAACTCCTACGAGCAGTACTTC. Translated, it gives CASSLRAGRLGLNSYEQYF.

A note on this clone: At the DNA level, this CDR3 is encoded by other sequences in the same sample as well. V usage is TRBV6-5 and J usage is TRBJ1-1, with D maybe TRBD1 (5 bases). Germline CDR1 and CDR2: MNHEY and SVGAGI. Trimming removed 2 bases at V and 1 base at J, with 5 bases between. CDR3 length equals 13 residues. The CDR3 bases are TGTGCCAGCAGTTACAGGGGGAACACTGAAGCTTTCTTT. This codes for CASSYRGNTEAFF.

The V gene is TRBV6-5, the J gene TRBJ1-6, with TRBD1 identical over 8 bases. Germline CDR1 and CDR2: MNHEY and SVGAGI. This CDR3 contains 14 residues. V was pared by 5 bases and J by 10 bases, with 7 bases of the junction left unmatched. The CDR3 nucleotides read TGTGCCAGCAGTGACCCCGGACAGGGATCACCCCTCCACTTT. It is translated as CASSDPGQGSPLHF.

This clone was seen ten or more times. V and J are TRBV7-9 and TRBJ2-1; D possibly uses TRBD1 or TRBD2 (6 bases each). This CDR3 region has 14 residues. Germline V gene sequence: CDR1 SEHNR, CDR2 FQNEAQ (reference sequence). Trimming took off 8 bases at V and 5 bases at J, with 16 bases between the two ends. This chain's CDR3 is CASAERGPDNEQFF. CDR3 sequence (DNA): TGTGCCAGCGCCGAACGGGGGCCAGACAATGAGCAGTTCTTC.

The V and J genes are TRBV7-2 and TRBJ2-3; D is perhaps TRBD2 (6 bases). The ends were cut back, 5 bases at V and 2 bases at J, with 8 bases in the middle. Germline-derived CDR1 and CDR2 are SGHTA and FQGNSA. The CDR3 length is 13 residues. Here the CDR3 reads CASSQDYTDTQYF. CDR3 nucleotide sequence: TGTGCCAGCAGCCAGGACTACACAGATACGCAGTATTTT.

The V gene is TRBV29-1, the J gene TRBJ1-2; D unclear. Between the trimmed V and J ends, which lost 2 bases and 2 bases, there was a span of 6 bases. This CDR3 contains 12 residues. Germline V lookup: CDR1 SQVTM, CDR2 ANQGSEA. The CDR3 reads CSVEKENYGYTF. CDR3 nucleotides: TGCAGCGTTGAAAAGGAGAACTATGGCTACACCTTC.

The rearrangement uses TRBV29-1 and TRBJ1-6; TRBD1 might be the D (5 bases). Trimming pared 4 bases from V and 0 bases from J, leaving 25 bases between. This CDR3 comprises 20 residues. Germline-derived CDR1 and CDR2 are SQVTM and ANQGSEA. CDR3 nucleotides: TGCAGCGTTGTTATTCCGAGACAGAGCCTGACTAGCTCCTATAATTCACCCCTCCACTTT. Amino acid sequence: CSVVIPRQSLTSSYNSPLHF.

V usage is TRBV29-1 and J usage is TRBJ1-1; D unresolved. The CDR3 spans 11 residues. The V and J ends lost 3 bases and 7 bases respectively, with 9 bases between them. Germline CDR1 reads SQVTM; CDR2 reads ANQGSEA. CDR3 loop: CSVEAPNEAFF. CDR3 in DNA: TGCAGCGTTGAGGCACCCAATGAAGCTTTCTTT.

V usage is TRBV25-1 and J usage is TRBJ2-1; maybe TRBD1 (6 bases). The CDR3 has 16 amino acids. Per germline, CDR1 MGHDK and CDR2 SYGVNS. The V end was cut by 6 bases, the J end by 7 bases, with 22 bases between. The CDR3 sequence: CASSISKGGMGNEQFF. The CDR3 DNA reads TGTGCCAGCAGCATAAGTAAAGGGGGAATGGGGAATGAGCAGTTCTTC.